These 29 T cell receptor beta chains originate from one sample sequenced in a study of T cell clonality in common variable immunodeficiency. Produced via immunoSEQ multiplex PCR; TCRdb's table is partial and in-frame only. The sample was found to contain about 34,000 clones, and every one recurs. Source material: peripheral blood mononuclear cells. Every receptor here comes from a person aged 18 to 75 in good health.

This clone occurred many times. The observed sequence ends 3 residues before the CDR3 terminus, with the missing tail filled in from the germline J gene. V and J are TRBV28 and TRBJ2-7; D gene unclear. Trimming left V 3 bases short and J 1 base short, with 10 bases between. From germline, CDR1 is MDHEN and CDR2 SYDVKM. This CDR3 has 14 residues. CDR3 bases read: TGTGCCAGCAGTTTGGGCAGTACATCCTACGAG. This codes for CASSLGSTSYE. The full CDR3 protein is CASSLGSTSYEQYF.

This clone was found many times. Read coverage stops 3 residues before the CDR3 terminus; the germline J gene supplies the remainder. This chain joins TRBV2 and TRBJ2-7, with 7 bases lining up with TRBD1. This CDR3 is built from 15 residues. The V gene's germline CDR1 is SNHLY and CDR2 FYNNEI. The J segment lost 5 bases and the V segment lost 6 bases, leaving 13 bases of the junction unmatched. The sequenced CDR3 bases are TGTGCCAGCAGACCCGCATCGGGACAGACCAACGAG. Its protein product is CASRPASGQTNE. The entire CDR3 protein is CASRPASGQTNEQYF.

This clone was seen at least ten times. Read sequence stops 3 residues before the CDR3 end, and the germline J gene provides the missing end. The chain links TRBV12-3 or TRBV12-4 to TRBJ1-1; D possibly corresponds to TRBD1 (5 bases). CDR3 length equals 14 residues. V was pared by 4 bases and J by 2 bases, with 11 bases between. CDR3 amino acids: CASSSHQGNTEAFF. CDR3 DNA, as far as it was read: TGTGCCAGCAGTTCTCACCAGGGTAACACTGAA.

This clone was counted ten times or more. The read gets to within 3 residues of the CDR3 end, and the germline J gene fills in the rest. This chain connects TRBV5-1 to TRBJ2-5; 13 nucleotides align to TRBD2. CDR3 length: 16 amino acids. CDR1 SGHRS and CDR2 YFSETQ come from the germline V gene. With 0 bases clipped from V and 5 bases from J, the junction kept 4 bases outside the gene matches. The part of the CDR3 DNA that was read is TGCGCCAGCAGCTTGGGACTAGCGGGAGGACGGGAGACC. This gives the protein CASSLGLAGGRET. The entire CDR3 protein is CASSLGLAGGRETQYF.

This clone was observed many times. The CDR3 is cut off 3 residues early in the read; its end comes from the germline J gene. V gene TRBV7-2 combines with J gene TRBJ2-7; 7 positions match TRBD1. This CDR3 comprises 14 residues. Germline trimming cut 5 bases from V and 4 bases from J; bases unmatched to any gene: 8. CDR1 and CDR2 from the germline V gene are SGHTA and FQGNSA. The DNA read from the CDR3 is TGTGCCAGCAGCGATCGACAGGGTCGTTACGAG. Encoded protein: CASSDRQGRYE. In full, the CDR3 reads CASSDRQGRYEQYF.

This clone has ten or more counts. The read ends 3 residues early relative to the CDR3; the germline J gene fills the gap. This chain links TRBV4-2 with TRBJ2-1; 10 bases fit TRBD2. Germline-derived CDR1 and CDR2 are LGHNA and YNFKEQ. The trim removed 7 bases at V and 5 bases at J, leaving 8 bases unmatched. The CDR3 covers 15 residues. CDR3 DNA (partial): TGTGCCAGCACCCTCGGGACTAGCGACAACAATGAG. Protein product: CASTLGTSDNNE. The entire CDR3 protein is CASTLGTSDNNEQFF.

This clone has a count of ten or more. The read ends 3 residues before the CDR3 terminus; that terminus is restored from the germline J gene. The chain joins TRBV2 to TRBJ1-2; 10 bases fit TRBD1. V dropped 6 bases and J dropped 4; count of bases not matched to a gene: 8. The length of the CDR3 is 15 residues. The germline CDR1 and CDR2 sequences are SNHLY and FYNNEI. This chain's CDR3 is CASRTTGGAGYGYTF. Partial CDR3 DNA: TGTGCCAGCAGGACGACAGGGGGCGCGGGCTATGGC.

This clone was observed at least ten times. The observed sequence ends 3 residues before the CDR3 terminus, with the missing tail filled in from the germline J gene. The chain employs TRBV7-2 and TRBJ2-5; D may be TRBD1 (5 bases). V was shortened by 3 bases and J by 4 bases, with 9 bases between the two germline ends. CDR3 length: 13 residues. Per germline, CDR1 SGHTA and CDR2 FQGNSA. CDR3 protein: CASSLVQGETQYF. CDR3 bases read: TGTGCCAGCAGCTTGGTGCAGGGAGAGACC.

This clone showed up many times. The sequence runs out 3 residues before the end of the CDR3; the remainder is reconstructed from the germline J gene. This chain uses TRBV5-1 with TRBJ2-5; 11 bases match TRBD1. The CDR3 consists of 15 residues. J was trimmed by 5 bases and V by 5 bases; bases with no gene match: 8. CDR1 and CDR2 from the germline V gene are SGHRS and YFSETQ. Here the CDR3 reads CASSFGQGAKETQYF. The sequenced part of the CDR3 DNA is TGCGCCAGCAGTTTTGGACAGGGGGCTAAGGAGACC.

This clone was seen at least ten times. The read ends 3 residues before the CDR3 terminus; that terminus is restored from the germline J gene. The V and J genes are TRBV18 and TRBJ2-6; 7 nucleotides agree with TRBD1. The V and J ends lost 5 bases and 0 bases, in that order; junction bases with no gene match: 13. Germline V gene data show CDR1 as KGHSH and CDR2 as LQKENI. The CDR3 is 19 residues long. CDR3 in amino acids: CASSESIGQARSGANVLTF. The CDR3 bases that were read are TGTGCCAGCTCAGAATCAATTGGACAGGCGCGCTCTGGGGCCAACGTC.

There are many counts of this clone. From the germline J gene comes the end of the CDR3, since the read stops 3 residues before it. This chain joins TRBV29-1 and TRBJ1-2; the D is unclear. V lost 6 bases and J 3 bases, leaving 5 bases between the germline ends. The CDR3 spans 10 residues. Germline CDR1 and CDR2: SQVTM and ANQGSEA. The sequenced part of the CDR3 DNA is TGCAGCGTCCTGTACTATGGC. Translated: CSVLYYG. The complete CDR3 sequence is CSVLYYGYTF.

The table lists this clone with many counts. The CDR3 end falls 3 residues outside the read, so it is completed with the germline J gene. This rearrangement joins TRBV20-1 to TRBJ2-3; no firm D call. The V gene's germline CDR1 is DFQATT and CDR2 SNEGSKA (reference sequence). The V and J ends lost 8 bases and 2 bases respectively, with 23 bases between them. This CDR3 spans 16 amino acids. The CDR3 sequence is CSSLSGSPHLTDTQYF. CDR3 DNA, as far as it was read: TGCAGTAGTCTTTCAGGCTCTCCCCACCTCACAGATACG.

This clone was observed at least ten times. The read ends 3 residues early relative to the CDR3; the germline J gene fills the gap. This chain uses TRBV4-2 with TRBJ1-5, with D possibly matching TRBD1 (5 bases). Trimming cost V 1 base and J 6 bases, with 10 bases left between them. Germline assignment: CDR1 LGHNA and CDR2 YNFKEQ. The length of the CDR3 is 14 residues. The part of the CDR3 DNA that was read is TGTGCCAGCAGCCAAGGGAACGGGGGTCAGCCC. Its translation is CASSQGNGGQP. The CDR3, in full, reads CASSQGNGGQPQHF.

The table lists this clone with many counts. Read coverage stops 3 residues before the CDR3 terminus; the germline J gene supplies the remainder. V gene TRBV20-1 combines with J gene TRBJ2-1, with 9 positions matching TRBD1. This CDR3 is 14 amino acids long. CDR1 DFQATT and CDR2 SNEGSKA come from the germline V gene (reference sequence). V gave up 7 bases and J gave up 9 bases; unmatched junction bases: 13. Here the CDR3 reads CSVFSGDRAREQFF. CDR3 DNA, as far as it was read: TGCAGTGTCTTCAGCGGGGACAGGGCCCGTGAG.

This clone was seen repeatedly, ten times or more. The read ends 3 residues early relative to the CDR3; the germline J gene fills the gap. The gene calls are TRBV9 and TRBJ2-7, with 7 bases fitting TRBD1. The ends lost 2 bases at V and 0 bases at J; junction bases unmatched: 5. Germline V lookup: CDR1 SGDLS, CDR2 YYNGEE. The CDR3 is 15 residues long. CDR3 loop: CASSVKGASSYEQYF. Partial CDR3 DNA: TGTGCCAGCAGCGTTAAGGGGGCTAGCTCCTACGAG.

In this sample, this clone turned up many times. The DNA ends 3 residues before the CDR3 does, and the rest of the CDR3 is filled in from the germline J gene. The chain has TRBV30 and TRBJ2-2, with TRBD2 identical over 11 bases. J lost 4 bases, V lost 2 bases, and 6 bases had no gene match. The CDR3 runs to 16 residues. From germline, CDR1 is GTSNPN and CDR2 SVGIG (reference sequence). Incomplete CDR3 DNA: TGTGCCTGGAGTAACGGACTAGCGGGCCTCACCGGGGAG. Its translation is CAWSNGLAGLTGE. The CDR3 in its entirety is CAWSNGLAGLTGELFF.

This clone was picked up many times. The CDR3 goes on 3 residues after the read ends, and that part is filled in from the germline J gene. The chain links TRBV20-1 to TRBJ1-4; TRBD1 matches at 7 bases. CDR1 and CDR2 (germline): DFQATT, SNEGSKA (reference sequence). V dropped 1 base and J dropped 7; count of bases not matched to a gene: 3. There are 13 residues in the CDR3. The CDR3 loop is CSARGQGFEKLFF. The sequenced part of the CDR3 DNA is TGCAGTGCTAGAGGACAGGGTTTTGAAAAA.

This clone was seen ten or more times. The read stops 3 residues short of the end of the CDR3; the missing end is completed from the germline J gene. This rearrangement joins TRBV2 to TRBJ2-3, with 9 nucleotides matching TRBD2. The J segment lost 5 bases and the V segment lost 6 bases, leaving 6 bases of the junction unmatched. CDR1 SNHLY and CDR2 FYNNEI come from the germline V gene. CDR3 size: 14 residues. CDR3 bases read: TGTGCCAGCAGAGAGCGGGAGGTGGTAGATACG. Residues: CASREREVVDT. The entire CDR3 reads CASREREVVDTQYF.

This clone was recorded many times. The missing CDR3 end, 3 residues past where the read stops, is filled in from the germline J gene. The chain recombines TRBV2 with TRBJ2-2, with 9 bases fitting TRBD1. The CDR3 contains 15 residues. Germline values: CDR1 SNHLY, CDR2 FYNNEI. V lost 8 bases, J lost 1 base, and 5 bases stayed unmatched. CDR3 residues: CASVWGQGNTGELFF. CDR3 DNA (partial): TGTGCCAGCGTATGGGGACAGGGGAACACCGGGGAG.

This clone was recorded at least ten times. Sequencing ends 3 residues short of the CDR3 end; the germline J gene provides the rest. The chain combines TRBV4-1 with TRBJ2-7; the D gene is possibly TRBD2 (6 bases). Between the trimmed V and J ends, which lost 1 base and 2 bases, there was a span of 15 bases. CDR3 length: 16 amino acids. The germline V gene encodes CDR1 MGHRA and CDR2 YSYEKL. The sequenced part of the CDR3 DNA is TGCGCCAGCAGCCAAGGGGTCCCACTAGCCACCTACGAG. This codes for CASSQGVPLATYE. The full CDR3 is CASSQGVPLATYEQYF.

This clone showed up many times. Read sequence stops 3 residues before the CDR3 end, and the germline J gene provides the missing end. The chain combines TRBV19 with TRBJ2-7; 8 nucleotides align to TRBD2. The germline V gene encodes CDR1 LNHDA and CDR2 SQIVND (reference sequence). J was trimmed by 4 bases and V by 3 bases; bases with no gene match: 2. CDR3 size: 13 residues. The CDR3 DNA, read in part, is TGTGCCAGTAGTATGGCTAGCGGGTACGAG. Protein sequence: CASSMASGYE. Given in full, the CDR3 is CASSMASGYEQYF. Full variable domain (outside the CDR3, taken from reference TRBV19 and TRBJ2-7): DGGITQSPKYLFRKEGQNVTLSCEQNLNHDAMYWYRQDPGQGLRLIYYSQIVNDFQKGDIAEGYSVSREKKESFPLTVTSAQKNPTAFYLCASSMASGYEQYFGPGTRLTVT.

This clone occurred a few times. The DNA ends 3 residues before the CDR3 does, and the rest of the CDR3 is filled in from the germline J gene. This chain uses TRBV7-2 with TRBJ1-2; TRBD1 agrees at 7 bases. CDR1 and CDR2 from the germline V gene are SGHTA and FQGNSA. CDR3 size: 12 residues. CDR3 amino acids: CASSRQGYDYTF. The CDR3 bases that were read are TGTGCCAGCAGCCGACAGGGCTACGAC. Drawing the rest from reference TRBV7-2 and TRBJ1-2, the complete variable domain is GAGVSQSPSNKVTEKGKDVELRCDPISGHTALYWYRQSLGQGLEFLIYFQGNSAPDKSGLPSDRFSAERTGGSVSTLTIQRTQQEDSAVYLCASSRQGYDYTFGSGTRLTVV.

The sample holds many counts of this clone. The read ends 3 residues early relative to the CDR3; the germline J gene fills the gap. The chain is built from TRBV4-2 and TRBJ1-2; D is uncertain. V was clipped by 0 bases and J by 4 bases, with 6 bases between them. CDR3 length: 13 amino acids. CDR1 and CDR2 (germline): LGHNA, YNFKEQ. The CDR3 sequence is CASSQEGTYGYTF. CDR3 bases read: TGTGCCAGCAGCCAAGAGGGCACCTATGGC.

This clone was observed many times. The read finishes 3 residues shy of the CDR3 end, and the germline J gene is used to complete it. The chain combines TRBV19 with TRBJ1-6; a possible D gene is TRBD1 (6 bases). Per the germline V gene, CDR1 is LNHDA and CDR2 is SQIVND (reference sequence). V was cut by 6 bases and J by 10 bases, with 28 bases left in between. The CDR3 sequence is 18 residues long. The CDR3 DNA, read in part, is TGTGCCAGTAGGCGAGACCCGAACCTACAGGGAAGTTCGTCACCC. It encodes CASRRDPNLQGSSSP. The entire CDR3 protein reads CASRRDPNLQGSSSPLHF. The whole variable domain, remainder taken from reference TRBV19 and TRBJ1-6, is DGGITQSPKYLFRKEGQNVTLSCEQNLNHDAMYWYRQDPGQGLRLIYYSQIVNDFQKGDIAEGYSVSREKKESFPLTVTSAQKNPTAFYLCASRRDPNLQGSSSPLHFGNGTRLTVT.

In this sample, this clone turned up many times. The read gets to within 3 residues of the CDR3 end, and the germline J gene fills in the rest. This sequence joins TRBV5-1 and TRBJ2-3; 10 bases map to TRBD2. Germline lookup yields CDR1 SGHRS and CDR2 YFSETQ. V lost 4 bases and J lost 4; bases outside the gene matches: 6. This CDR3 region has 15 residues. Partial CDR3 DNA: TGCGCCAGCAGCCAACTAGCGGGATTGGCAGATACG. Its protein product is CASSQLAGLADT. From start to end, the CDR3 is CASSQLAGLADTQYF. Full variable domain (rest looked up from reference TRBV5-1 and TRBJ2-3): KAGVTQTPRYLIKTRGQQVTLSCSPISGHRSVSWYQQTPGQGLQFLFEYFSETQRNKGNFPGRFSGRQFSNSRSEMNVSTLELGDSALYLCASSQLAGLADTQYFGPGTRLTVL.

This clone showed up many times. With the read ending 3 residues before the CDR3 end, the germline J gene is used to fill in that end. The chain uses TRBV20-1 and TRBJ2-7, with 9 positions matching TRBD1. The ends lost 5 bases at V and 3 bases at J; junction bases unmatched: 8. Germline lookup yields CDR1 DFQATT and CDR2 SNEGSKA (reference sequence). The CDR3 has 14 residues. This CDR3 is CSAAGTGPLYEQYF. CDR3 DNA (partial): TGCAGTGCTGCCGGGACAGGGCCCCTCTACGAG.

This clone appeared many times. With the read ending 3 residues before the CDR3 end, the germline J gene is used to fill in that end. The chain employs TRBV15 and TRBJ1-2, with a possible D match to TRBD1 (6 bases). The length of the CDR3 is 15 residues. Germline lookup yields CDR1 LNHNV and CDR2 YYDKDF (reference sequence). CDR3 region: CATSTTGTGLDGYTF. The CDR3 DNA, read in part, is TGTGCCACCAGCACCACGGGTACAGGGTTGGACGGC.

On this clone itself: The read ends 3 residues early relative to the CDR3; the germline J gene fills the gap. The chain has TRBV5-1 and TRBJ2-7, with 10 bases aligning to TRBD2. The germline V gene has CDR1 SGHRS and CDR2 YFSETQ. The CDR3 contains 15 residues. The junction had 8 bases not matched to a gene; V was cut back by 4 bases and J by 4 bases. The CDR3 loop is CASSPLAGEGYEQYF. The part of the CDR3 DNA that was read is TGCGCCAGCAGCCCCCTAGCGGGAGAAGGGTACGAG.

This clone was recorded many times. The CDR3 bases that were read are TGCGCCAGCAGCTTCTCTAGCGGGATCTCCTACAATGAG. Its translation is CASSFSSGISYNE. The whole CDR3 reads CASSFSSGISYNEQFF. The rearrangement links TRBV5-1 to TRBJ2-1, with TRBD2 matching 9 bases. The read ends 3 residues early relative to the CDR3; the germline J gene fills the gap. Unmatched junction bases numbered 3, after V lost 2 bases and J lost 0 bases. Germline loops: CDR1 SGHRS, CDR2 YFSETQ. The CDR3 contains 16 residues.